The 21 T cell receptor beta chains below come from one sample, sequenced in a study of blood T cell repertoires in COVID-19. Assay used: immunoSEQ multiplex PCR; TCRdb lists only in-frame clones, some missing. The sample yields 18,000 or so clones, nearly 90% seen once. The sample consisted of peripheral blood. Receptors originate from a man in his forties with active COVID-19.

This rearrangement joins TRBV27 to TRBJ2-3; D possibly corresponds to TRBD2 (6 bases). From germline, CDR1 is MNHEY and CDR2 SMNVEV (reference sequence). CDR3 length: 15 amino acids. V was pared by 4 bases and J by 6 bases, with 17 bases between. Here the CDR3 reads CASSSRDSLSDTQYF. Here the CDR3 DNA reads TGTGCCAGCAGTTCCCGGGACTCCCTGTCGGATACGCAGTATTTT.

DNA for the CDR3: TGTGCCAGCAGCGCGGGGGCGACAGGGGCAGCCTACGAGCAGTACTTC. Its protein is CASSAGATGAAYEQYF. The chain is built from TRBV9 and TRBJ2-7, with 8 bases matching TRBD1. V gave up 3 bases and J gave up 2 bases; unmatched junction bases: 10. Per germline, CDR1 SGDLS and CDR2 YYNGEE. The CDR3 is made up of 16 amino acids.

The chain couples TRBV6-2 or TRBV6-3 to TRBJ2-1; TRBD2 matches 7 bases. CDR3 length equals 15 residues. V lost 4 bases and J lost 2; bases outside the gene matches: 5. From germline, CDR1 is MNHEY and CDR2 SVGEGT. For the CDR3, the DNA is TGTGCCAGCAGTTGGGGAGGGCCGACCTACAATGAGCAGTTCTTC. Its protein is CASSWGGPTYNEQFF.

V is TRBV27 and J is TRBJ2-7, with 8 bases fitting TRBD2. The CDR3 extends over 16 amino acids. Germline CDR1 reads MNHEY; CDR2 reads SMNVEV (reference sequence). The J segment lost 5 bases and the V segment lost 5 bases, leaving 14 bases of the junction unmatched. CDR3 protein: CASSIPPSGPRDEQYF. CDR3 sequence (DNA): TGTGCCAGCAGTATACCACCTAGCGGGCCTAGGGACGAGCAGTACTTC.

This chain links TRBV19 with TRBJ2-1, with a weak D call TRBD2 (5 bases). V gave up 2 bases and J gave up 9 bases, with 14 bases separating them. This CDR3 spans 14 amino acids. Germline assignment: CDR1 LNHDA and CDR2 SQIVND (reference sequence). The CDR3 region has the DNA TGTGCCAGTAGTATAAGTGACTATCCTAGTGAGCAGTTCTTC. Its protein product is CASSISDYPSEQFF.

CDR3 residues: CASSWDSSYEQYF. Here the CDR3 DNA reads TGTGCCAGCAGCTGGGACAGCTCCTACGAGCAGTACTTC. The V call is TRBV7-9, the J call TRBJ2-7, with 7 positions matching TRBD1. The CDR3 runs 13 residues. The ends lost 4 bases at V and 0 bases at J; junction bases unmatched: 0. The germline V gene encodes CDR1 SEHNR and CDR2 FQNEAQ (reference sequence).

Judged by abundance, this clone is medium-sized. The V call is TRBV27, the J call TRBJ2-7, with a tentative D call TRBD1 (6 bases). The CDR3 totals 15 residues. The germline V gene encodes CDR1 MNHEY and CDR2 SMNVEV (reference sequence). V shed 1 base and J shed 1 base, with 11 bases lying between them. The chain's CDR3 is CASSLYGTNSYEQYF. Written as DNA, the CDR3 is TGTGCCAGCAGTTTATACGGGACAAATTCCTACGAGCAGTACTTC.

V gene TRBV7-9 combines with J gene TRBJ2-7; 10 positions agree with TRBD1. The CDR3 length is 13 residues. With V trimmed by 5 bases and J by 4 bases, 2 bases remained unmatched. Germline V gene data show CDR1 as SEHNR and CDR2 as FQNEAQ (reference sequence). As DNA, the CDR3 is TGTGCCAGCAGCCGACAGGGGGCTTACGAGCAGTACTTC. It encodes CASSRQGAYEQYF.

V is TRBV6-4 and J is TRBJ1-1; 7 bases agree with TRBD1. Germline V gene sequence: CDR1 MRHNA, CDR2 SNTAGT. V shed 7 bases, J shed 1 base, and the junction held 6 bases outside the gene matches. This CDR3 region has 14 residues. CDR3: CASKGTDKNTEAFF. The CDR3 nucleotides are TGTGCCAGCAAAGGGACAGACAAGAACACTGAAGCTTTCTTT.

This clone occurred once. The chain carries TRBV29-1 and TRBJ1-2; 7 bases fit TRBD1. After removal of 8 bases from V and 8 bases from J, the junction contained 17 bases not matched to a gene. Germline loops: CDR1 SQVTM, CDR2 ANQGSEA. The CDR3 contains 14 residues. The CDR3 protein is CSLQSMGQNMGYTF. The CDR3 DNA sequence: TGCAGCCTCCAAAGTATGGGACAGAATATGGGCTACACCTTC.

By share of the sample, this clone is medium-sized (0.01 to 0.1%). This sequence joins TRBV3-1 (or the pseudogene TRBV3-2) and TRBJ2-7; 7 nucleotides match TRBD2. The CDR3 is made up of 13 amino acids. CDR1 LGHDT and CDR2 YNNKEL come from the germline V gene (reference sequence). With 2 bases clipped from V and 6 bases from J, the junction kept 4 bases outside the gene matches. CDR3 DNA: TGTGCCAGCAGCCAAACTGCTAGCGGCGAGCAGTACTTC. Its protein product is CASSQTASGEQYF.

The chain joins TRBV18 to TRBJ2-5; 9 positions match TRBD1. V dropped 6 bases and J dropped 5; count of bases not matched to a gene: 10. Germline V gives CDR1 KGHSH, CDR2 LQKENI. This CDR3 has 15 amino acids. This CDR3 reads CASSLTGGAEETQYF. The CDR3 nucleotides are TGTGCCAGCTCTCTCACAGGGGGCGCGGAGGAGACCCAGTACTTC.

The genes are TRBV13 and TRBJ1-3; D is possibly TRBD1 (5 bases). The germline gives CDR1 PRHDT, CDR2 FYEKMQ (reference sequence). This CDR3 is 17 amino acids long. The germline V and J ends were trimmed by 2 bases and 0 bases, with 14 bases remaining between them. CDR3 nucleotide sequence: TGTGCCAGCAGCTTAAGGGGAGGGGCCGGCTCTGGAAACACCATATATTTT. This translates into CASSLRGGAGSGNTIYF.

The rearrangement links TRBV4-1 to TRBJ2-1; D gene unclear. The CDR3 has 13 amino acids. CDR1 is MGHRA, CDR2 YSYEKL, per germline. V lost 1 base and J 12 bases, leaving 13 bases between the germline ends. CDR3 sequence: CASSQGAPARQFF. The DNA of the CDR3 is TGCGCCAGCAGCCAAGGGGCCCCCGCGAGGCAGTTCTTC.

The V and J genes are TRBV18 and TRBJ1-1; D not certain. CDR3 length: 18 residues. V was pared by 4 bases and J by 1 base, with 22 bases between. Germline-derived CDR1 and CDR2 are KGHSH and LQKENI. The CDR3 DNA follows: TGTGCCAGCTCACTAACAACCGGGTCTCTATCGGGGAACACTGAAGCTTTCTTT. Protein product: CASSLTTGSLSGNTEAFF.

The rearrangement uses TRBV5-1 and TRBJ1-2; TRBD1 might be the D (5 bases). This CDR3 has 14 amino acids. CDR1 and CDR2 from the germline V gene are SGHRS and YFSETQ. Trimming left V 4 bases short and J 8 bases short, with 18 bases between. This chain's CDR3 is CASSEQQGFEGYTF. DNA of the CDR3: TGCGCCAGCAGCGAACAGCAGGGTTTTGAAGGCTACACCTTC.

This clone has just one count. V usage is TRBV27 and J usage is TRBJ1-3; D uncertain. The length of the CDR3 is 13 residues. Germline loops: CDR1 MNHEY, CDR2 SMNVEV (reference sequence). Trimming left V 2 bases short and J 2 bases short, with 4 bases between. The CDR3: CASSLSAGNTIYF. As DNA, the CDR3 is TGTGCCAGCAGTTTAAGCGCTGGAAACACCATATATTTT.

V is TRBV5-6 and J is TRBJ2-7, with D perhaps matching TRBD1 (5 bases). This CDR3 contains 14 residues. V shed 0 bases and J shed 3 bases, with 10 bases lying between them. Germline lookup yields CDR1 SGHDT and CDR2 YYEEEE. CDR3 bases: TGTGCCAGCAGCTTGGTAGGGGAACTCTACGAGCAGTACTTC. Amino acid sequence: CASSLVGELYEQYF.

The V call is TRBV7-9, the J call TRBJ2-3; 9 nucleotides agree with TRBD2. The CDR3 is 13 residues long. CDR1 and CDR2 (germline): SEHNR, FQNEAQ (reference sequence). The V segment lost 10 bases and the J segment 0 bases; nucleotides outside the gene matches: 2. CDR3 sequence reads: CAKTSGSTDTQYF. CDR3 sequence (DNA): TGTGCCAAGACTAGCGGAAGCACAGATACGCAGTATTTT.

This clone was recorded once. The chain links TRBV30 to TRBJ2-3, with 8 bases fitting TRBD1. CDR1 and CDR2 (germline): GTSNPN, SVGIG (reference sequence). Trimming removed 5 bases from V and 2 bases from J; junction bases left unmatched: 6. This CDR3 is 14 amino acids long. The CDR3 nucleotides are TGTGCCTGGTCGGACAGGGCTTACACAGATACGCAGTATTTT. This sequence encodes CAWSDRAYTDTQYF.

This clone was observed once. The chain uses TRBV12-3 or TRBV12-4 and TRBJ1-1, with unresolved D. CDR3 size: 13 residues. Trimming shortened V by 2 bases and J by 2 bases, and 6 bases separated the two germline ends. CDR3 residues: CASSLNSNTEAFF. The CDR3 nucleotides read TGTGCCAGCAGTTTAAACAGTAACACTGAAGCTTTCTTT.